This T cell receptor beta chain is drawn from a study of tumor and adjacent non-tumor tissue in lung cancer. Overall study: Patients were aged roughly 30 to 76, roughly 9 men and about 5 women, stage I to III. Study-level points and caveats: Shorter survival was associated with higher TCR diversity in tumors. Tumor repertoires had a smaller top 100 clone share than normal lung.

The germline V and J ends were trimmed by 10 bases and 2 bases, with 17 bases remaining between them. The CDR3 consists of 15 residues. This clonotype appeared a few times. Its target is unknown. Three rounds of nested PCR, following a modified ARM-PCR protocol, produced the TCRbeta library. From the multiplex PCR reads, TCRdb called clonotypes with MiXCR, one entry per CDR3 protein. Of fewer than 85,000 distinct CDR3 sequences in the sample, over 75% were seen once. The template was RNA from unsorted bulk tissue. Chemotherapy-naive patients with new lung cancer underwent thoracic surgery in China, August–November 2014.

V is TRBV12-3 or TRBV12-4 and J is TRBJ2-2; maybe TRBD2 (5 bases). The specimen was lung tumor tissue. The TCR was taken from a woman aged 45-65 years with non-small cell lung cancer. Written as DNA, the CDR3 is TGTGCCAACAACCGGGATAGGCGAAACACCGGGGAGCTGTTTTTT. Its protein is CANNRDRRNTGELFF.